This is a list of T cell receptor beta chains from one sample in a study of cytomegalovirus exposure and HLA in healthy donors. Sequencing used immunoSEQ multiplex PCR; TCRdb keeps in-frame clones, though not all of them. The sample lists tens of thousands of clones, under 85% occurring once. Sequenced material: PBMCs. The origin of the receptors is a man aged 45-60 years in good health and CMV-seronegative. The CDR3 runs from the conserved cysteine through the conserved F or W. D genes are given only for firm matches. Clone size is given for some rows only: seen once, a few or many times, or a class if the clone is expanded.

TRBJ2-7 TRBV6-4 . . CASSDSVFEQYF TGTGCCAGCAGTGACTCCGTGTTTGAGCAGTACTTC
TRBJ1-3 TRBV7-7 . . CASSSTLQGNTIYF TGTGCTAGCAGCTCTACTCTGCAAGGAAACACCATATATTTT
TRBJ1-2 TRBV10-3 . TRBD1 CAIFDPLGQGAYGYTF TGTGCCATCTTCGACCCCCTGGGACAGGGGGCCTATGGCTACACCTTC
TRBJ2-3 TRBV10-1 few . CASSAIGARTDTQYF TGCGCCAGCAGTGCAATTGGGGCCCGCACAGATACGCAGTATTTT
TRBJ1-2 TRBV30 once . CASHRIAPYYGYTF TGTGCCTCGCACCGTATAGCGCCATACTATGGCTACACCTTC
TRBJ2-7 TRBV5-1 . TRBD1 CASSWGTGAYEQYF TGCGCCAGCAGCTGGGGGACAGGGGCCTACGAGCAGTACTTC
TRBJ2-5 TRBV19 few . CASSLLGRRETQYF TGTGCTAGCTCCCTGCTGGGGCGCAGGGAGACCCAGTACTTC
TRBJ1-6 TRBV2 . . CASSTQGSHHPPLHF TGTGCCAGCAGTACCCAGGGTTCCCACCACCCACCCCTCCACTTT
TRBJ2-2 TRBV10-3 . . CAISEGQHTGELFF TGTGCCATCAGTGAGGGACAGCACACCGGGGAGCTGTTTTTT
TRBJ2-1 TRBV28 . . CASSSQGWNEQFF TGTGCCAGCAGCTCTCAGGGGTGGAATGAGCAGTTCTTC
TRBJ2-7 TRBV5-1 few TRBD2 CASSSAGKSSYEQYF TGCGCCAGCAGCTCAGCGGGGAAGAGCTCCTACGAGCAGTACTTC
TRBJ2-7 TRBV30 . . CAWLERDEQYF TGTGCCTGGCTGGAGAGGGACGAGCAGTACTTC
TRBJ1-4 TRBV5-5 few . CASSLVQGGPNEKLFF TGTGCCAGCAGCTTGGTGCAGGGTGGTCCTAATGAAAAACTGTTTTTT
TRBJ1-4 TRBV2 . . CASSQRGGEKLFF TGTGCCAGCAGCCAGAGGGGGGGAGAAAAACTGTTTTTT
TRBJ2-3 TRBV5-6 . TRBD1 CASSFDWTGWTSTDTQYF TGTGCCAGCAGCTTCGATTGGACAGGGTGGACTAGCACAGATACGCAGTATTTT
TRBJ1-6 TRBV7-3 . . CASSLRGYNSPLHF TGTGCCAGCAGCTTACGGGGGTATAATTCACCCCTCCACTTT
TRBJ2-2 TRBV23-1 . TRBD1 CASSGTGRTGELFF TGCGCCAGCAGTGGGACAGGGAGGACCGGGGAGCTGTTTTTT
TRBJ1-1 TRBV9 . . CASSSPGLNTEAFF TGTGCCAGCAGCTCCCCGGGATTGAACACTGAAGCTTTCTTT
TRBJ1-6 TRBV19 . TRBD1 CASSINGDRGFSPLHF TGTGCCAGTAGTATAAATGGGGACAGGGGGTTTTCACCCCTCCACTTT
TRBJ2-1 TRBV6-6 once . CASSRERRNEQFF TGTGCCAGCAGTCGGGAGAGGAGGAATGAGCAGTTCTTC
TRBJ1-1 TRBV7-8 . TRBD1 CASSLMSRTGTEAFF TGTGCCAGCAGCTTGATGTCAAGGACAGGGACCGAAGCTTTCTTT
TRBJ1-1 TRBV27 . . CASRAGTTAEAFF TGTGCCAGCAGAGCTGGGACAACTGCTGAAGCTTTCTTT
TRBJ1-2 TRBV6-4 . . CASSPGSGNYGYTF TGTGCCAGCAGCCCGGGGAGCGGGAACTATGGCTACACCTTC
TRBJ2-7 TRBV5-6 . . CASSLGPVSYEQYF TGTGCCAGCAGCTTGGGCCCGGTCTCCTACGAGCAGTACTTC
TRBJ2-7 TRBV9 . . CASSAEHVGLANEQYF TGTGCCAGCAGCGCGGAGCACGTAGGGCTAGCGAACGAGCAGTACTTC
TRBJ2-2 TRBV7-3 . . CASSSPAGGLTGELFF TGTGCCAGCAGTTCCCCCGCTGGAGGACTTACCGGGGAGCTGTTTTTT
TRBJ2-7 TRBV2 . TRBD2 CASSATGGTYEQYF TGTGCCAGCAGTGCCACCGGGGGGACCTACGAGCAGTACTTC
TRBJ1-5 TRBV10-3 few TRBD1 CASRDRGNNQPQHF TGTGCCAGCAGGGACAGGGGAAACAATCAGCCCCAGCATTTT
TRBJ1-2 TRBV28 . TRBD1 CASTLEDRGPNYGYTF TGTGCCAGCACCCTCGAGGACAGGGGGCCTAACTATGGCTACACCTTC
TRBJ2-7 TRBV7-8 few . CASSFGRGGQYEQYF TGTGCCAGCAGCTTCGGAAGGGGGGGCCAGTACGAGCAGTACTTC
TRBJ1-3 TRBV9 few TRBD1 CASSDPQGVWGNTIYF TGTGCCAGCAGCGACCCCCAGGGGGTTTGGGGAAACACCATATATTTT
TRBJ2-1 TRBV5-1 once . CASSLESSYNEQFF TGCGCCAGCAGCTTGGAGAGCTCCTACAATGAGCAGTTCTTC
TRBJ2-7 TRBV27 . TRBD2 CASRIAGEREQYF TGTGCCAGCAGGATAGCGGGGGAAAGGGAGCAGTACTTC
TRBJ1-6 TRBV10-2 . . CASSERVGNSPLHF TGCGCCAGCAGTGAGCGTGTCGGGAATTCACCCCTCCACTTT
TRBJ2-7 TRBV7-2 . TRBD2 CASSLELAASYEQYF TGTGCCAGCAGCTTGGAACTAGCGGCCTCCTACGAGCAGTACTTC
TRBJ2-3 TRBV5-1 . TRBD2 CASSSGLAMVSTDTQYF TGCGCCAGCAGCTCGGGACTAGCAATGGTGAGCACAGATACGCAGTATTTT
TRBJ2-7 TRBV19 few TRBD2 CASGASGSDEQYF TGTGCCTCCGGGGCTAGCGGGTCGGACGAGCAGTACTTC
TRBJ2-7 TRBV10-1 . TRBD1 CASSTGVYEQYF TGCGCCAGCAGTACAGGGGTATACGAGCAGTACTTC
TRBJ2-3 TRBV7-9 . . CSSSLDATDTQYF TGTTCCAGCAGCTTAGATGCGACAGATACGCAGTATTTT
TRBJ2-6 TRBV7-9 . TRBD2 CASSPGGLSSGANVLTF TGTGCCAGCAGCCCGGGGGGGTTAAGCTCTGGGGCCAACGTCCTGACTTTC